These 18 T cell receptor beta chains came from one sample sequenced in a study of CXCR3-negative and CXCR3-positive naive CD8 T cells. General study points: TRB CDR3 hydrophobicity was greater in CXCR3-positive naive cells than in CXCR3-negative naive cells.

In preparing the TRB cDNA libraries, 5' RACE with UMI labels was used. TCRdb re-called the 5' RACE reads; one entry per CDR3 protein, DNA not given. Recorded here are about 63,000 distinct CDR3 sequences; the top ten clones represent around 5%. What these receptors recognize is not known. Sequenced: naive CXCR3+ CD8+ T cells from blood. The subset is: CD45RO-CCR7+CD27+CD95- naive CD8+ T cells expressing CXCR3 (TNR3+). These receptors originate from a human donor in good health. Some clones in this sample may be carry-over from other donors' samples.

J is TRBJ2-7 and V is TRBV29-1; without DNA, the TCRdb call of TRBD1 cannot be checked. This CDR3 is built from 13 residues. The germline gives CDR1 SQVTM, CDR2 ANQGSEA. The CDR3 protein is CSARGGSSYEQYF.

This chain links TRBV29-1 with TRBJ2-3; the TRBD1 assignment by TCRdb is unverifiable without DNA. CDR3 length: 16 amino acids. Germline V CDR1 and CDR2: SQVTM, ANQGSEA. The CDR3 loop is CSVELSRPLDTDTQYF.

The chain is built from TRBV20-1 and TRBJ2-1; the TCRdb call, TRBD2, lacks DNA for checking. Germline V lookup: CDR1 DFQATT, CDR2 SNEGSKA (reference sequence). This CDR3 has 20 residues. The CDR3 sequence is CSASGQGSSGRRETYNEQFF.

V usage is TRBV6-5 and J usage is TRBJ1-6; the D call from TCRdb, TRBD1, cannot be confirmed without DNA. The CDR3 has 14 amino acids. The germline gives CDR1 MNHEY, CDR2 SVGAGI. The CDR3 sequence is CASSYGGSNSPLHF.

V usage is TRBV20-1 and J usage is TRBJ1-2; the TRBD1 assignment by TCRdb is unverifiable without DNA. Germline V gene lookup returns CDR1 DFQATT and CDR2 SNEGSKA (reference sequence). CDR3 length equals 16 residues. The CDR3 sequence: CSARDNSDREIGGYTF.

The chain carries TRBV29-1 and TRBJ2-2; there is no DNA to check the TCRdb D call of TRBD1. Germline lookup yields CDR1 SQVTM and CDR2 ANQGSEA. CDR3 length equals 11 residues. This CDR3 is CSGRENGELFF.

The rearrangement uses TRBV29-1 and TRBJ2-1. Germline CDR1 is SQVTM and CDR2 is ANQGSEA. The CDR3 has 13 residues. CDR3 residues: CSVAGGAHNEQFF.

J is TRBJ2-5 and V is TRBV28. The germline CDR1 and CDR2 sequences are MDHEN and SYDVKM. This CDR3 is built from 12 residues. The chain's CDR3 is CASSPAQETQYF.

The chain recombines TRBV29-1 with TRBJ2-7; the TCRdb call, TRBD1, lacks DNA for checking. The CDR3 has 15 residues. Germline CDR1 is SQVTM and CDR2 is ANQGSEA. CDR3 in amino acids: CSVAGGSLAAYEQYF.

The chain links TRBV29-1 to TRBJ2-2. CDR1 and CDR2 from the germline V gene are SQVTM and ANQGSEA. This CDR3 contains 13 residues. CDR3 protein: CSVEVTPTGELFF.

The V gene is TRBV7-2, the J gene TRBJ1-4; the D call from TCRdb, TRBD1, cannot be confirmed without DNA. The CDR3 spans 13 residues. Germline CDR1 is SGHTA and CDR2 is FQGNSA. CDR3 in amino acids: CASSLGPLEKLFF.

The chain recombines TRBV7-6 with TRBJ2-7; TCRdb indicates TRBD2, and absent DNA this call remains unverified. Germline assignment: CDR1 SGHVS and CDR2 FNYEAQ. This CDR3 is built from 16 residues. CDR3 sequence: CASSERWGSSSYEQYF.

This chain uses TRBV4-2 with TRBJ2-7; as DNA is missing, the TRBD2 call by TCRdb cannot be tested. Germline assignment: CDR1 LGHNA and CDR2 YNFKEQ. The CDR3 covers 14 residues. CDR3 amino acids: CASSPEGNVYEQYF.

The V and J genes are TRBV5-1 and TRBJ2-7. The CDR3 covers 16 residues. Germline CDR1 and CDR2: SGHRS and YFSETQ. The CDR3 protein is CASSLLPHPNSYEQYF.

The chain combines TRBV6-6 with TRBJ2-7; the TCRdb D gene call, TRBD2, has no DNA to confirm it. The germline CDR1 and CDR2 sequences are MNHNY and SVGAGI (reference sequence). The CDR3 has 17 amino acids. The CDR3 loop reads CASRGLAGGLTEYEQYF.

This CDR3 is CASSLASAYEQYF. The chain couples TRBV28 to TRBJ2-7. The CDR3 has 13 residues. Germline lookup yields CDR1 MDHEN and CDR2 SYDVKM.

V is TRBV20-1 and J is TRBJ2-5. Germline values: CDR1 DFQATT, CDR2 SNEGSKA (reference sequence). CDR3 length: 17 residues. CDR3 region: CSARFRCVEEIGETQYF.

This chain links TRBV29-1 with TRBJ2-7; TCRdb's D gene call, TRBD1, goes unchecked for lack of DNA. CDR1 SQVTM and CDR2 ANQGSEA come from the germline V gene. This CDR3 region has 12 residues. The chain's CDR3 is CSVMGGAYEQYF.